This T cell receptor beta chain emerged from a study of T cell changes during pregnancy in multiple sclerosis. The CDR3 totals 12 residues. The ends were cut back, 3 bases at V and 1 base at J, with 3 bases in the middle. Germline V gene sequence: CDR1 SGHAT, CDR2 FQNNGV. Assay: immunoSEQ multiplex PCR; the TCRdb copy retains only in-frame clones and omits some. This table holds approximately 34,000 clones, 90% found once. This sequence originates from a female donor with multiple sclerosis, enrolled in a pregnancy study. The chain joins TRBV11-2 to TRBJ1-1; D uncertain. The sequenced sample was CD8+ T cells from peripheral blood mononuclear cells, obtained before pregnancy. This CDR3 is CASSFRNTEAFF. The CDR3 nucleotides read TGTGCCAGCAGCTTTCGGAACACTGAAGCTTTCTTT.